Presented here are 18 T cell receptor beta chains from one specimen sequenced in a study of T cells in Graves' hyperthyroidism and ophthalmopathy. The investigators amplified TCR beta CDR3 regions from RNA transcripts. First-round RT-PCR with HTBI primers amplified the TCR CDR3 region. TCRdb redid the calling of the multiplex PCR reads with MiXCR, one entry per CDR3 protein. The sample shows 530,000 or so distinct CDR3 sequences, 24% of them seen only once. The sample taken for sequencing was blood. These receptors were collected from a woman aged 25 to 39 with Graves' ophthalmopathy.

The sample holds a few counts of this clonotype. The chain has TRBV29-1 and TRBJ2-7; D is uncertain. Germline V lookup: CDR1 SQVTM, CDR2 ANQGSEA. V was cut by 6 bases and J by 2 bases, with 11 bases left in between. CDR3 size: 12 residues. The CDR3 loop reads CSVLTETYEQYF. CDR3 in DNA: TGCAGCGTATTGACGGAGACCTACGAGCAGTACTTC.

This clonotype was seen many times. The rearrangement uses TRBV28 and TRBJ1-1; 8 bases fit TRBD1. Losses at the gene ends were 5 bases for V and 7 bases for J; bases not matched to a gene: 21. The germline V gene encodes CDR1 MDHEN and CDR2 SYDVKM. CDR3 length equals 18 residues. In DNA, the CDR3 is TGTGCCAGCAGTCTCGCCTCCGCCGGGACAGGCTTATACGGTGAAGCTTTCTTT. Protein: CASSLASAGTGLYGEAFF.

The DNA for the CDR3 is TGTGCCACCTCAGACGGTAGCAATCAGCCCCAGCATTTT. It encodes CATSDGSNQPQHF. The J gene is TRBJ1-5, the V gene TRBV6-4; no reliable D call. Per germline, CDR1 MRHNA and CDR2 SNTAGT. The germline V and J ends were trimmed by 10 bases and 0 bases, with 10 bases remaining between them. CDR3 size: 13 residues.

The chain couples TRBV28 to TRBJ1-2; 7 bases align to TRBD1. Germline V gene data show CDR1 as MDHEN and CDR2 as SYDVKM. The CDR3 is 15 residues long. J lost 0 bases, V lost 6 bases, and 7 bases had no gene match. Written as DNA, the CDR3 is TGTGCCAGCAGGGAAACAGGGGTATCTAACTATGGCTACACCTTC. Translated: CASRETGVSNYGYTF.

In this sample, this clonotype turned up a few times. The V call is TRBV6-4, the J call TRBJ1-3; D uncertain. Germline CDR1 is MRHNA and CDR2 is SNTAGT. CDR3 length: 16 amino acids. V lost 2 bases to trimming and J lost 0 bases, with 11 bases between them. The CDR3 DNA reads TGTGCCAGCAGTGACCGAGCGGACTACTCTGGAAACACCATATATTTT. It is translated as CASSDRADYSGNTIYF.

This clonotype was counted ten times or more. The CDR3 DNA reads TGCGCCAGCAATCGAGGACTGAACACTGAAGCTTTCTTT. Protein product: CASNRGLNTEAFF. The chain employs TRBV10-2 and TRBJ1-1; the D is unclear. The CDR3 consists of 13 residues. The germline V and J ends were trimmed by 7 bases and 0 bases, with 9 bases remaining between them. CDR1 and CDR2 (germline): WSHSY, SAAADI.

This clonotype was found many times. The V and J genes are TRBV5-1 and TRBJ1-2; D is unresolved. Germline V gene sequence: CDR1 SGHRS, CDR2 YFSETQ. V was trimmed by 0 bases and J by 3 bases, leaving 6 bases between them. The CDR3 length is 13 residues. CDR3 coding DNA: TGCGCCAGCAGCTTGGATTCTTACTATGGCTACACCTTC. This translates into CASSLDSYYGYTF.

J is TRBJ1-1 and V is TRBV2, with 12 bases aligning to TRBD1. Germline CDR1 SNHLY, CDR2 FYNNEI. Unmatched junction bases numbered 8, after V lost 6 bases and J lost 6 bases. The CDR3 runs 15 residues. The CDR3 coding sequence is TGTGCCAGCAGCGAAACCGGGACAGGGGGCCCTGAAGCTTTCTTT. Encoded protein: CASSETGTGGPEAFF.

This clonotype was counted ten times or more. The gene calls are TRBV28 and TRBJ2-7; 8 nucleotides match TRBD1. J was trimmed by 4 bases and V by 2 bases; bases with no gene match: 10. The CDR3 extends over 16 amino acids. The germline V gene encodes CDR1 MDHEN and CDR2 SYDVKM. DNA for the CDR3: TGTGCCAGCAGTTTAGGCGGAGGGACAGGATTATACGAGCAGTACTTC. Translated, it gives CASSLGGGTGLYEQYF. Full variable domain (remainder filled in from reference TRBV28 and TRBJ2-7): DVKVTQSSRYLVKRTGEKVFLECVQDMDHENMFWYRQDPGLGLRLIYFSYDVKMKEKGDIPEGYSVSREKKERFSLILESASTNQTSMYLCASSLGGGTGLYEQYFGPGTRLTVT.

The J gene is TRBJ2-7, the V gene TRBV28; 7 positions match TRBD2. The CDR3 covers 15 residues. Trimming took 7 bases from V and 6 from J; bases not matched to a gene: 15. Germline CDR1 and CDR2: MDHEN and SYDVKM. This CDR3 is CASIPGGRGRGEQYF. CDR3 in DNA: TGTGCCAGCATCCCTGGCGGGAGAGGTAGAGGCGAGCAGTACTTC.

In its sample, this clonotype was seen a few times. The CDR3 coding sequence is TGTGCCAGTAGTATTTCCCTTGGGACAGGGGACGAGCAGTACTTC. Its protein is CASSISLGTGDEQYF. The chain joins TRBV19 to TRBJ2-7; 10 bases align to TRBD1. The CDR3 extends over 15 amino acids. V trimming: 3 bases; J trimming: 5 bases; junction bases outside the gene matches: 7. Germline CDR1 is LNHDA and CDR2 is SQIVND (reference sequence).

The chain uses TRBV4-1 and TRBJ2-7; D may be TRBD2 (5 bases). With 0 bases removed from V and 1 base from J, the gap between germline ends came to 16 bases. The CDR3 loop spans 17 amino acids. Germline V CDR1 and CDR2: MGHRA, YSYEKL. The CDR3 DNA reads TGCGCCAGCAGCCAAGAAGGACTCCTCCCGCCTTCCTACGAGCAGTACTTC. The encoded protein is CASSQEGLLPPSYEQYF.

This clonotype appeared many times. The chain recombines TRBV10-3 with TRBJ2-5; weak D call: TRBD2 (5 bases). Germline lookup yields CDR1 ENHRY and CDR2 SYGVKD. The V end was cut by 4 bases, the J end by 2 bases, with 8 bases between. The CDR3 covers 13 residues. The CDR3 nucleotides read TGTGCCATCAGTGTGGGGAGACAAGAGACCCAGTACTTC. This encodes CAISVGRQETQYF.

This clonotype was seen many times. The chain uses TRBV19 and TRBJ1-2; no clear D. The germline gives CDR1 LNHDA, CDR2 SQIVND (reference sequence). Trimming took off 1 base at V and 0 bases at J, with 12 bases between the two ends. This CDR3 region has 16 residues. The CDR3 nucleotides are TGTGCCAGTAGTATAGTGCGCGGACCGTCTAACTATGGCTACACCTTC. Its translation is CASSIVRGPSNYGYTF.

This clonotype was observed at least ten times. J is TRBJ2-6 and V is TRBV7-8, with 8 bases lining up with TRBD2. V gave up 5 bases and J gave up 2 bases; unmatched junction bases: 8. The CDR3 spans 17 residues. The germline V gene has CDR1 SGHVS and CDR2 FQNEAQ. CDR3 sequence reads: CASSGGGRGTGANVLTF. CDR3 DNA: TGTGCCAGCAGCGGCGGGGGGCGGGGTACTGGGGCCAACGTCCTGACTTTC.

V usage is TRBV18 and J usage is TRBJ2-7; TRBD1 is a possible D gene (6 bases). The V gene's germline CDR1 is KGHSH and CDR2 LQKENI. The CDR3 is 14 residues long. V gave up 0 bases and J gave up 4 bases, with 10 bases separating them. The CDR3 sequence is CASSPPGTQYEQYF. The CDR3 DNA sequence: TGTGCCAGCTCACCACCCGGGACACAGTACGAGCAGTACTTC.

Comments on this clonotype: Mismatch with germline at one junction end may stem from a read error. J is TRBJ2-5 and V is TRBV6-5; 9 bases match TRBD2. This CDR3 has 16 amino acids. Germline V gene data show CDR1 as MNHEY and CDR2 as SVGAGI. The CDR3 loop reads CASSLLAGGRAETKYF. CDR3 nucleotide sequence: TGTGCCAGCAGCCTACTCGCGGGGGGGCGAGCGGAGACCAAGTACTTC.

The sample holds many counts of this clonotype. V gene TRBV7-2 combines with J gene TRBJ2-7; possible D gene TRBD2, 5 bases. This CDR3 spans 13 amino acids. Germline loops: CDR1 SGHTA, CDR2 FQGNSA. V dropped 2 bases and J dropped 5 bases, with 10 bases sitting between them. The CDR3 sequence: CASSLLTGNEQYF. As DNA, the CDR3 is TGTGCCAGCAGCTTATTGACGGGGAACGAGCAGTACTTC.